This T cell receptor (beta chain) was retrieved from a study of OX40 agonist ivuxolimab in advanced cancers. For the study at large: Patients got intravenous ivuxolimab at 0.01 to 10 mg/kg every 2 weeks. Study-wide results and limits: Partial responders at 0.1-3.0 mg/kg had among the lowest clonal expansion. CD8+ T cells were the subset that, on average, had more expanded clones than CD4+.

Germline CDR1 and CDR2: SGHVS and FQNEAQ. The CDR3 length is 15 residues. Unmatched junction bases numbered 4, after V lost 2 bases and J lost 6 bases. Clones were sequenced by immunoSEQ multiplex PCR, and TCRdb holds only the in-frame ones, with some missing. The sample includes just under 45,000 clones, 75% to 85% of them seen just once. Within the sample, this clone is medium-sized (0.01 to 0.1%). The target antigen is unknown. The receptor was isolated from an adult with an advanced solid tumor such as melanoma, head and neck, liver or kidney cancer. Sequenced here: CD4+ or CD8+ T cells sorted from blood, sampled in a trial of the OX40 agonist ivuxolimab. V gene TRBV7-8 combines with J gene TRBJ2-2, with TRBD2 matching over 9 bases. CDR3 in amino acids: CASSLIAGVAGELFF. Written as DNA, the CDR3 is TGTGCCAGCAGCTTAATAGCGGGAGTTGCCGGGGAGCTGTTTTTT. Drawing the rest from reference TRBV7-8 and TRBJ2-2, the complete variable domain is GAGVSQSPRYKVAKRGQDVALRCDPISGHVSLFWYQQALGQGPEFLTYFQNEAQLDKSGLPSDRFFAERPEGSVSTLKIQRTQQEDSAVYLCASSLIAGVAGELFFGEGSRLTVL.